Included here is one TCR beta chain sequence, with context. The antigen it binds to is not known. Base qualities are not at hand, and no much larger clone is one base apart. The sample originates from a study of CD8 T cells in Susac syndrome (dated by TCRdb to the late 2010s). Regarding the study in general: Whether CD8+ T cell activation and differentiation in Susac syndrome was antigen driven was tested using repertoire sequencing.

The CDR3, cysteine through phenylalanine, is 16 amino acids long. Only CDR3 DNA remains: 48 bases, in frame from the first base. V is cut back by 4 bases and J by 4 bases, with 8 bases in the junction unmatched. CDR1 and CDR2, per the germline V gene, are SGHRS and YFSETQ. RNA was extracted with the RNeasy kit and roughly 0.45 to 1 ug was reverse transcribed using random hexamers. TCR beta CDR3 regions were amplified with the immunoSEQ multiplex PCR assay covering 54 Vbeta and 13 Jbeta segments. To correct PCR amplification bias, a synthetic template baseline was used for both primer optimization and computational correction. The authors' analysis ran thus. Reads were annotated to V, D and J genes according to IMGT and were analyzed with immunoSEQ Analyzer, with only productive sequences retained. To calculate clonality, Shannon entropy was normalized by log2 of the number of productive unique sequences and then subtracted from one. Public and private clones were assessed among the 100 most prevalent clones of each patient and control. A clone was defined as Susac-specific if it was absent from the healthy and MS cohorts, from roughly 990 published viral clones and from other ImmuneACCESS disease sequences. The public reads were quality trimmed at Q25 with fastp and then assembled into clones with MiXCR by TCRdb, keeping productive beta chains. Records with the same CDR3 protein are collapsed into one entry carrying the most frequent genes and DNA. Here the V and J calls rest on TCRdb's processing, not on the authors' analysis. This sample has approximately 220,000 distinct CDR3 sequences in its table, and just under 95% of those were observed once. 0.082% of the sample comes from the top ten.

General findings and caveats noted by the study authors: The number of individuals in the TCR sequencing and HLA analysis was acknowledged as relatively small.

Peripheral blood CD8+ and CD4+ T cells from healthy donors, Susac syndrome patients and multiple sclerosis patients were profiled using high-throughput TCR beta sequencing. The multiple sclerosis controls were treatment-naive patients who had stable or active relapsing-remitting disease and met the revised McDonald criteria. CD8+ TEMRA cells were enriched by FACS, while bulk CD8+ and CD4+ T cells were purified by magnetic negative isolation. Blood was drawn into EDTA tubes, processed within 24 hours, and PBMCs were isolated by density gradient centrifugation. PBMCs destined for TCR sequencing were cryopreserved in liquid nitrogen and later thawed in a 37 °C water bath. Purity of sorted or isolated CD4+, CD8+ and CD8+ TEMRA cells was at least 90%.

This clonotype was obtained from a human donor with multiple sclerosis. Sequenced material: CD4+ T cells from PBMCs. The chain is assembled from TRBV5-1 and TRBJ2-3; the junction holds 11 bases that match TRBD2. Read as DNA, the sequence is TGCGCCAGCAGCCTGGATAGCGGGGGGGCCTCAGATACGCAGTATTTT. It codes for CASSLDSGGASDTQYF.